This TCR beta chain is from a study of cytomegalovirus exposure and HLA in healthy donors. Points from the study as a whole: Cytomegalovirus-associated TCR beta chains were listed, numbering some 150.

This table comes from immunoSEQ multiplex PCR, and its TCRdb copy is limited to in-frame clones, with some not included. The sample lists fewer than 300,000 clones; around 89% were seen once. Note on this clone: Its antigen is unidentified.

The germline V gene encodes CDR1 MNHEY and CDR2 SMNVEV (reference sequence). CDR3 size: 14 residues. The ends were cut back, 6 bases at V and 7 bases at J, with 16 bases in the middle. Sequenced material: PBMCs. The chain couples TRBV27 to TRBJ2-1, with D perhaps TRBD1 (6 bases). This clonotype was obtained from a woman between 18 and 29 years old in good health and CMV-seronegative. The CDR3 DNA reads TGTGCCAGCAGCCCACAGGGTTTTAATAATGAGCAGTTCTTC. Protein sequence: CASSPQGFNNEQFF.